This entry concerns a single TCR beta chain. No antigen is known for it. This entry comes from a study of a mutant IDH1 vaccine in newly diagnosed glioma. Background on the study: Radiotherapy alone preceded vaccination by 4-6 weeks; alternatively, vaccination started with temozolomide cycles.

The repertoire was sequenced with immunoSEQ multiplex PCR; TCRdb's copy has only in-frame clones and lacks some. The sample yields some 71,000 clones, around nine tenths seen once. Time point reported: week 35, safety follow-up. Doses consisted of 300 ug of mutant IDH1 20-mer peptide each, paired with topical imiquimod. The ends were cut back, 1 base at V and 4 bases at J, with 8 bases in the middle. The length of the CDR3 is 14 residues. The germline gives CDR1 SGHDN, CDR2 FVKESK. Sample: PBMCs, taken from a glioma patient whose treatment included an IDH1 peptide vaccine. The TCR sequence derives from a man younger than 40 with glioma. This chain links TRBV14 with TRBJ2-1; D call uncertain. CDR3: CASSQVTPYNEQFF. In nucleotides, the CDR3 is TGTGCCAGCAGCCAAGTAACACCATACAATGAGCAGTTCTTC.